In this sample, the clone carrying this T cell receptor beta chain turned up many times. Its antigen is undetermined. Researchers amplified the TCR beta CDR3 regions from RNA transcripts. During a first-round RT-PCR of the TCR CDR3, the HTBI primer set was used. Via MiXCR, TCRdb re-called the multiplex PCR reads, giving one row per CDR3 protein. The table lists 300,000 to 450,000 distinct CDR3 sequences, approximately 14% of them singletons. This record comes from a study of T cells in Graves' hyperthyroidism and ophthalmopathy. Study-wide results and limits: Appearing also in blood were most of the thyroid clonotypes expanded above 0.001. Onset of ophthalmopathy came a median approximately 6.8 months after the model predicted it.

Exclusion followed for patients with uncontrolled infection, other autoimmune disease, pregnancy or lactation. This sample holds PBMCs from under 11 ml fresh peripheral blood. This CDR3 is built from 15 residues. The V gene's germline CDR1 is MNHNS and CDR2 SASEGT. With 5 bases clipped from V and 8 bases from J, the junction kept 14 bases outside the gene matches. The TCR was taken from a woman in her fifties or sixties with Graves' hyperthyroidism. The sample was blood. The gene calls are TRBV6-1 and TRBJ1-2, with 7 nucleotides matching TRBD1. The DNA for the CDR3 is TGTGCCAGCAGTTCCGTCAACAGGGGTCGATACGGCTACACCTTC. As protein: CASSSVNRGRYGYTF.